This T cell receptor (beta chain) appears in the sequencing data of a study of cytomegalovirus exposure and HLA in healthy donors. Across the study: Of all 370 or so donors who were genotyped, roughly 85% belonged to the Caucasian-associated ancestry cluster. Overall study findings and caveats: Using the classifier, cytomegalovirus status was reportedly diagnosed with high specificity and sensitivity. Cytomegalovirus-associated status was assigned to roughly 160 TCR beta chains. Immune exposure information available was restricted to CMV serostatus.

This CDR3 is built from 13 residues. Trimming cost V 2 bases and J 0 bases, with 6 bases left between them. The germline V gene encodes CDR1 SGHDT and CDR2 YYEEEE. The PCR was carried out with 60 Vbeta primers and 13 Jbeta primers. Produced via immunoSEQ multiplex PCR; TCRdb's table is partial and in-frame only. This repertoire shows roughly 26,000 clones, approximately 70% found once; its top ten account for about 4.7%. The sample holds a few counts of this clone. What it recognizes is unknown. Sequencing was done on a sample of PBMCs. The chain couples TRBV5-6 to TRBJ2-7; no firm D call. The TCR sequence derives from a woman aged 50 to 60 in good health and CMV-seronegative. DNA of the CDR3: TGTGCCAGCAGCTTCCTTTCCTCCTACGAGCAGTACTTC. This codes for CASSFLSSYEQYF.